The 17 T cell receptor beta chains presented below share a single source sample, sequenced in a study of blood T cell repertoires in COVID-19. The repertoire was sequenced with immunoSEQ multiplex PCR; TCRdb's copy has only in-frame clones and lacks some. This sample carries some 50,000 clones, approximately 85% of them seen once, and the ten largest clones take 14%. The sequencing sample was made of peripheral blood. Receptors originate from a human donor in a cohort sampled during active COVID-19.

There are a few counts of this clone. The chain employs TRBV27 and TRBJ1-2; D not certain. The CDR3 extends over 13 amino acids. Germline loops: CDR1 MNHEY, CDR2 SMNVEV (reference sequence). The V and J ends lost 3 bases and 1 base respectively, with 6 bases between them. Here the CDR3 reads CASSLRINYGYTF. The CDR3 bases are TGTGCCAGCAGTTTGCGGATTAACTATGGCTACACCTTC.

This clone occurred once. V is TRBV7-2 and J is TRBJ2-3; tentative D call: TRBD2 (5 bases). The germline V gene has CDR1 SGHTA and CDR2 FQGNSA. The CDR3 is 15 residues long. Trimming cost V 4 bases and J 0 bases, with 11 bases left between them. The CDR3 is CASSSMGGSTDTQYF. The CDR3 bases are TGTGCCAGCAGCTCAATGGGCGGGAGCACAGATACGCAGTATTTT.

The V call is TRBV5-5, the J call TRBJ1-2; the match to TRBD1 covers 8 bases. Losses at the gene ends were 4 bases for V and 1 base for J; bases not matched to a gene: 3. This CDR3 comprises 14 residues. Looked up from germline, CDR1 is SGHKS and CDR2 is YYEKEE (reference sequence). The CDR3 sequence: CASSPTGDNYGYTF. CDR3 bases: TGTGCCAGCAGCCCGACAGGGGATAACTATGGCTACACCTTC.

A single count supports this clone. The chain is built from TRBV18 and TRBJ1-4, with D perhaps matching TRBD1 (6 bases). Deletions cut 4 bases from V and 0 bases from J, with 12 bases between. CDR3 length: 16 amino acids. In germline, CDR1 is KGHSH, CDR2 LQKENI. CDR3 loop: CASSLTDSATNEKLFF. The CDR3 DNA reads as TGTGCCAGCTCACTAACGGACAGCGCAACTAATGAAAAACTGTTTTTT.

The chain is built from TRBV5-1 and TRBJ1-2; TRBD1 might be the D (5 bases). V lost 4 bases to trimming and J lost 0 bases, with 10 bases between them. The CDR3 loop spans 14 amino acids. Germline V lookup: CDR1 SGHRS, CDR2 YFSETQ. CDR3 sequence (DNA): TGCGCCAGCAGCCCGGACACCTCTAACTATGGCTACACCTTC. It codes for CASSPDTSNYGYTF.

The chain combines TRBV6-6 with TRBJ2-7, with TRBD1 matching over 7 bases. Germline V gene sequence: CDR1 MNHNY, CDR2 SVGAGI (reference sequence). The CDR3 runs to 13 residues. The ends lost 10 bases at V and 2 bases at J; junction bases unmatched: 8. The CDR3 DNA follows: TGTGCCACCTGGGACAGTACGACCTACGAGCAGTACTTC. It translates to CATWDSTTYEQYF.

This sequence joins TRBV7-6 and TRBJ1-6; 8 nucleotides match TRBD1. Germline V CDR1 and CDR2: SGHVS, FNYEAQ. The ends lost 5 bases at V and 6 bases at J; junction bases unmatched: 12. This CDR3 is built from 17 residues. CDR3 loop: CASSAPRDRWTNSPLHF. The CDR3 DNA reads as TGTGCCAGCAGCGCCCCCCGGGACAGGTGGACTAATTCACCCCTCCACTTT.

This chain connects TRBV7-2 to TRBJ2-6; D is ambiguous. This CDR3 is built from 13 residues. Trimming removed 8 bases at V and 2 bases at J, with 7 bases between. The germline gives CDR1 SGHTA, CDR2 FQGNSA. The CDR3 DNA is TGTGCCAGCGTCAAAACTGGGGCCAACGTCCTGACTTTC. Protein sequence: CASVKTGANVLTF.

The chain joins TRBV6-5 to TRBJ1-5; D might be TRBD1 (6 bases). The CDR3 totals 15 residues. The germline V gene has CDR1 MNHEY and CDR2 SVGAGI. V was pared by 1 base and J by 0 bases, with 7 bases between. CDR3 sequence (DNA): TGTGCCAGCAGTTACTACAGGGATAGCAATCAGCCCCAGCATTTT. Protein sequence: CASSYYRDSNQPQHF.

This chain's CDR3 is CASRPSGASYEQYF. The CDR3 DNA sequence: TGTGCCAGCAGACCCAGCGGGGCCTCCTACGAGCAGTACTTC. The J gene is TRBJ2-7, the V gene TRBV28, with 7 bases matching TRBD2. This CDR3 has 14 amino acids. V gave up 6 bases and J gave up 0 bases; unmatched junction bases: 5. Germline V lookup: CDR1 MDHEN, CDR2 SYDVKM.

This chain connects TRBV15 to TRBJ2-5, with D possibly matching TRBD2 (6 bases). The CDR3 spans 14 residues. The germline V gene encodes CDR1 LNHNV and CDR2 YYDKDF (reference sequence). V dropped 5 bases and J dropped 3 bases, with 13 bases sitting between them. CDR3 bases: TGTGCCACCAGCGGTAGACGGGGGAAAGAGACCCAGTACTTC. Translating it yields CATSGRRGKETQYF. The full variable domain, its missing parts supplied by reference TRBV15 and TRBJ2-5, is DAMVIQNPRYQVTQFGKPVTLSCSQTLNHNVMYWYQQKSSQAPKLLFHYYDKDFNNEADTPDNFQSRRPNTSFCFLDIRSPGLGDTAMYLCATSGRRGKETQYFGPGTRLLVL.

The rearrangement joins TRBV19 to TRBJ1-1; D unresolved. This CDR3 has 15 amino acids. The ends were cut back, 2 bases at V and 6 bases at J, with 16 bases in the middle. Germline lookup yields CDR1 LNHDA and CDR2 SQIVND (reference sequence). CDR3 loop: CASSIMSGPYSEAFF. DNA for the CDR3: TGTGCCAGTAGTATAATGAGCGGACCGTACTCTGAAGCTTTCTTT.

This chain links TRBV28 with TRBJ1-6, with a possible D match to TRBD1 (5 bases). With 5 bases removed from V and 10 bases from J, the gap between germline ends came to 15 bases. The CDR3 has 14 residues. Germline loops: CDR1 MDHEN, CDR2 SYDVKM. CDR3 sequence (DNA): TGTGCCAGCAGTCCAGGGTTAGGCGGATCACCCCTCCACTTT. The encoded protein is CASSPGLGGSPLHF.

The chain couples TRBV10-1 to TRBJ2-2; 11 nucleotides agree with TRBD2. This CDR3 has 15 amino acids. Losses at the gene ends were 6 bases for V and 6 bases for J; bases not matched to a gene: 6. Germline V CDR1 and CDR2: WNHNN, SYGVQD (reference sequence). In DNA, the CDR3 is TGCGCCAGCAGCCAGGGACTAGCGGTTCCCGGGGAGCTGTTTTTT. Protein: CASSQGLAVPGELFF.

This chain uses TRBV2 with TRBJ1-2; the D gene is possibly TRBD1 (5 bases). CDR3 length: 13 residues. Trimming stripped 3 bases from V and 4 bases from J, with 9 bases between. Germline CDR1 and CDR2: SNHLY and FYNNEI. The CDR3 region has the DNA TGTGCCAGCAGTGATCGACAGCCCTATGGCTACACCTTC. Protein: CASSDRQPYGYTF. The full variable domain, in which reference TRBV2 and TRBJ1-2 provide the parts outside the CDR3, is EPEVTQTPSHQVTQMGQEVILRCVPISNHLYFYWYRQILGQKVEFLVSFYNNEISEKSEIFDDQFSVERPDGSNFTLKIRSTKLEDSAMYFCASSDRQPYGYTFGSGTRLTVV.

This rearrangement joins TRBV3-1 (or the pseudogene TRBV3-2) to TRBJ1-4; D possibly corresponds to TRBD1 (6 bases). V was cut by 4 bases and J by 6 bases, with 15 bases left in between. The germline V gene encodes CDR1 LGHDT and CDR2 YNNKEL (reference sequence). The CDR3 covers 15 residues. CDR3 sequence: CASSPTNRVYEKLFF. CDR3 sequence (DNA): TGTGCCAGCAGCCCTACGAACAGGGTTTATGAAAAACTGTTTTTT.

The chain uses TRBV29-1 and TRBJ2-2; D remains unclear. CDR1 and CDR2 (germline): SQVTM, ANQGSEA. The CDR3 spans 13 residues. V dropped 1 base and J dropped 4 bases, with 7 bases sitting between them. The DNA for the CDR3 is TGCAGCGTTGAAGGCAAAGCCACCGGGGAGCTGTTTTTT. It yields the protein CSVEGKATGELFF.